These T cell receptor beta chains were read from a single sample in a study of identical twins. TCRdb reanalysed the 5' RACE reads using MiXCR and keeps one entry per CDR3 protein. The sample shows approximately 700,000 distinct CDR3 sequences, 15% to 20% of them seen only once. These sequences were also reported in another study, on T cells expressing NK-cell markers.

Material for sequencing was PBMCs. These receptors all come from a woman younger than 35 in good health. Each CDR3 is given with its conserved first and last residue. The D gene is left open where the match is weak. Some rows have no size entry. The others give once, few or many, or a class for an expanded clone.

v_gene	abundance	d_gene	j_gene	CDR3aa	CDR3nt
TRBV11-2	NA	NA	TRBJ2-1	CASTVLAGPYNEQFF	TGTGCCAGCACCGTCTTGGCGGGACCCTACAATGAGCAGTTCTTC
TRBV4-3	NA	NA	TRBJ1-3	CASSQDLMVDTIYF	TGCGCCAGCAGCCAAGATCTTATGGTGGACACCATATATTTT
TRBV27	NA	NA	TRBJ1-5	CASSLRGVTQPQHF	TGTGCCAGCAGTTTACGAGGGGTTACTCAGCCCCAGCATTTT
TRBV20-1	few	TRBD2	TRBJ2-3	CSAVTSGASTDTQYF	TGCAGTGCTGTAACTAGCGGAGCTAGCACAGATACGCAGTATTTT
TRBV12-3/TRBV12-4	many	NA	TRBJ2-3	CASSPDVRSDTQYF	TGTGCCAGCAGTCCCGATGTCCGCTCAGATACGCAGTATTTT
TRBV6-2/TRBV6-3	NA	NA	TRBJ2-1	CASTQRALSYNEQFF	TGTGCCAGCACCCAACGCGCTCTCTCCTACAATGAGCAGTTCTTC
TRBV7-2	NA	TRBD2	TRBJ2-4	CASSYTSGNGIQYF	TGTGCCAGCAGCTACACTAGCGGGAACGGCATTCAGTACTTC
TRBV20-1	NA	TRBD2	TRBJ2-5	CSAREALAGGKTQYF	TGCAGTGCTAGAGAAGCACTAGCGGGGGGAAAGACCCAGTACTTC
TRBV29-1	few	TRBD1	TRBJ1-1	CSVVKGALNTEAFF	TGCAGCGTTGTAAAGGGGGCGCTTAATACTGAAGCTTTCTTT
TRBV5-5	few	NA	TRBJ1-5	CASSLDSYSNQPQHF	TGTGCCAGCAGCTTGGACTCGTATAGCAATCAGCCCCAGCATTTT
TRBV7-2	few	NA	TRBJ2-7	CASSWLSYEQYF	TGTGCCAGCAGCTGGCTCTCCTACGAGCAGTACTTC
TRBV4-3	NA	NA	TRBJ2-5	CASSPVGPETQYF	TGCGCCAGCAGCCCCGTCGGACCGGAGACCCAGTACTTC
TRBV12-3/TRBV12-4	NA	NA	TRBJ1-4	CASGGGTAGANEKLFF	TGTGCCAGCGGAGGAGGGACTGCCGGGGCTAATGAAAAACTGTTTTTT
TRBV11-2	NA	TRBD1	TRBJ2-7	CASSRPTGVEQYF	TGTGCCAGCAGCCGACCTACAGGGGTCGAGCAGTACTTC
TRBV20-1	NA	TRBD2	TRBJ2-5	CSATTSGSQEETQYF	TGCAGTGCTACAACTAGCGGGAGTCAGGAAGAGACCCAGTACTTC
TRBV10-3	few	NA	TRBJ2-7	CAIRPYGQGSPYEQYF	TGTGCCATCAGACCCTACGGGCAGGGATCTCCCTACGAGCAGTACTTC
TRBV12-3/TRBV12-4	few	TRBD2	TRBJ2-2	CASTLGNSGGGRTGELFF	TGTGCCAGCACCCTTGGGAATAGCGGGGGCGGTAGGACCGGGGAGCTGTTTTTT
TRBV11-2	NA	TRBD2	TRBJ2-1	CASSFPGTSGGNEQFF	TGTGCCAGCAGCTTCCCCGGGACTAGCGGGGGGAATGAGCAGTTCTTC
TRBV5-1	many	NA	TRBJ1-2	CASSLAQGSGYTF	TGCGCCAGCAGCTTGGCACAGGGAAGTGGCTACACCTTC
TRBV2	NA	NA	TRBJ2-5	CASSGPPRPSETQYF	TGTGCCAGCAGTGGGCCCCCCCGGCCATCAGAGACCCAGTACTTC
TRBV11-2	once	TRBD2	TRBJ2-1	CASSSWGLAGVDEQFF	TGTGCCAGCAGCTCATGGGGGCTAGCGGGAGTTGATGAGCAGTTCTTC
TRBV20-1	many	NA	TRBJ1-1	CSARKGGEAFF	TGCAGTGCTAGAAAAGGGGGAGAAGCTTTCTTT
TRBV25-1	NA	TRBD2	TRBJ2-1	CASSESSGGAEQFF	TGTGCCAGCAGTGAATCCTCCGGGGGGGCTGAGCAGTTCTTC
TRBV6-2/TRBV6-3	few	TRBD1	TRBJ1-5	CASRSSGTGNQPQHF	TGTGCCAGCAGGTCCTCCGGGACAGGGAATCAGCCCCAGCATTTT
TRBV2	few	NA	TRBJ2-7	CASYAGQPYF	TGTGCCAGCTATGCGGGACAGCCGTACTTC
TRBV12-3/TRBV12-4	few	NA	TRBJ1-1	CASSPSGSRAEAFF	TGTGCCAGCAGTCCATCAGGATCTAGGGCTGAAGCTTTCTTT
TRBV27	NA	NA	TRBJ1-2	CATSPKYNYGYTF	TGTGCCACCTCTCCGAAATATAACTATGGCTACACCTTC
TRBV5-1	NA	NA	TRBJ2-7	CASSLFGVGDEQYF	TGCGCCAGCAGCTTGTTCGGGGTTGGCGACGAGCAGTACTTC
TRBV4-3	NA	NA	TRBJ2-7	CASSQDRHPRVTYEQYF	TGCGCCAGCAGCCAGGATAGGCACCCCCGCGTGACCTACGAGCAGTACTTC
TRBV19	NA	TRBD2	TRBJ2-2	CASSIESLAGTGELFF	TGTGCCAGTAGTATCGAGTCCCTAGCGGGCACCGGGGAGCTGTTTTTT
TRBV6-6	few	NA	TRBJ1-1	CASSDRGETEAFF	TGTGCCAGCAGTGATAGAGGGGAGACTGAAGCTTTCTTT
TRBV29-1	few	NA	TRBJ1-2	CSVREGYTF	TGCAGCGTTAGGGAAGGCTACACCTTC
TRBV12-3/TRBV12-4	NA	TRBD2	TRBJ2-7	CASRVTSGYEQYF	TGTGCCAGCAGAGTCACTAGCGGGTACGAGCAGTACTTC
TRBV5-1	NA	NA	TRBJ2-7	CASSFIGTPSEQYF	TGCGCCAGCAGCTTTATTGGCACTCCATCCGAGCAGTACTTC
TRBV27	NA	NA	TRBJ2-5	CASTRGGDGPMTQYF	TGTGCCAGCACCCGTGGAGGAGATGGGCCAATGACCCAGTACTTC
TRBV5-1	NA	TRBD1	TRBJ2-1	CASRPGQGPYNEQFF	TGCGCCAGCAGACCTGGACAGGGGCCTTACAATGAGCAGTTCTTC
TRBV7-9	many	TRBD2	TRBJ2-1	CASRKAGGDHNEQFF	TGTGCCAGCAGGAAAGCGGGGGGAGACCACAATGAGCAGTTCTTC
TRBV5-1	NA	NA	TRBJ1-1	CASNLAGNGAEAFF	TGCGCCAGCAACTTGGCAGGGAATGGAGCTGAAGCTTTCTTT
TRBV20-1	few	NA	TRBJ2-6	CSARDLQAGANVLTF	TGCAGTGCTAGAGACCTCCAAGCTGGGGCCAACGTCCTGACTTTC
TRBV5-1	many	TRBD1	TRBJ2-7	CASSLDRGSYEQYF	TGTGCCAGCAGTTTAGACAGGGGCTCCTACGAGCAGTACTTC
TRBV7-2	few	NA	TRBJ1-2	CASSRGMIDYGYTF	TGTGCCAGCAGCCGCGGGATGATCGACTATGGCTACACCTTC
TRBV12-3/TRBV12-4	few	NA	TRBJ1-1	CASSPGQPGGTEAFF	TGTGCCAGCAGTCCCGGGCAACCGGGGGGTACTGAAGCTTTCTTT
TRBV27	NA	TRBD1	TRBJ2-7	CASSYRQGEMYEQYF	TGTGCCAGCAGTTATCGACAGGGTGAAATGTACGAGCAGTACTTC
TRBV29-1	NA	NA	TRBJ2-1	CSVSLSSYNEQFF	TGCAGCGTTAGCCTTAGCTCCTACAATGAGCAGTTCTTC
TRBV29-1	few	TRBD1	TRBJ1-1	CSVLQDRGSTEAFF	TGCAGCGTTTTACAGGACAGGGGGTCCACTGAAGCTTTCTTT
TRBV6-6	few	TRBD1	TRBJ2-7	CASKSGGLYEQYF	TGTGCCAGCAAGTCAGGGGGTTTATACGAGCAGTACTTC
TRBV7-9	NA	NA	TRBJ1-3	CASSPPTGRSGNTIYF	TGTGCCAGCAGCCCTCCGACAGGCCGCTCTGGAAACACCATATATTTT
TRBV20-1	few	NA	TRBJ1-2	CSASESPRYGYTF	TGCAGTGCTTCGGAATCCCCGCGCTATGGCTACACCTTC
TRBV12-3/TRBV12-4	NA	TRBD2	TRBJ2-5	CASSWTSGGKTQYF	TGTGCCAGCAGTTGGACTAGCGGGGGAAAGACCCAGTACTTC
TRBV30	NA	NA	TRBJ1-1	CAWSVGVNTEAFF	TGTGCCTGGAGTGTGGGGGTGAACACTGAAGCTTTCTTT
TRBV6-1	few	NA	TRBJ1-5	CASRPDSVQPQHF	TGTGCCAGCAGACCCGACTCGGTTCAGCCCCAGCATTTT
TRBV7-9	few	NA	TRBJ2-7	CASSLEADLEQYF	TGTGCCAGCAGCTTAGAGGCCGACCTGGAGCAGTACTTC
TRBV7-2	few	NA	TRBJ2-5	CASSLGVKETQYF	TGTGCCAGCAGCTTAGGGGTTAAAGAGACCCAGTACTTC
TRBV12-3/TRBV12-4	many	NA	TRBJ2-1	CASSPVWAISYNEQFF	TGTGCCAGCAGCCCAGTGTGGGCAATCTCCTACAATGAGCAGTTCTTC